The 11 T cell receptor beta chains below come from one sample, sequenced in a study of OX40 agonist ivuxolimab in advanced cancers. The protocol was immunoSEQ multiplex PCR, while the TCRdb copy is restricted to in-frame clones and leaves out a portion. The sample yields about 110,000 clones, approximately 90% seen once. The sequenced sample was CD4+ or CD8+ T cells sorted from blood, obtained in a trial of the OX40 agonist ivuxolimab. These receptors originate from an adult with an advanced solid tumor such as melanoma, head and neck, liver or kidney cancer.

The chain employs TRBV28 and TRBJ1-5; no clear D gene. This CDR3 contains 12 residues. Trimming shortened V by 2 bases and J by 5 bases, and 4 bases separated the two germline ends. Germline loops: CDR1 MDHEN, CDR2 SYDVKM. CDR3 in amino acids: CASSLRDQPQHF. The CDR3 region has the DNA TGTGCCAGCAGTTTAAGGGATCAGCCCCAGCATTTT.

The rearrangement links TRBV2 to TRBJ2-4; perhaps TRBD1 as D (5 bases). Looked up from germline, CDR1 is SNHLY and CDR2 is FYNNEI. There are 13 residues in the CDR3. Trimming shortened V by 1 base and J by 15 bases, and 16 bases separated the two germline ends. The CDR3 protein is CASSEGQTVPRYF. DNA of the CDR3: TGTGCCAGCAGTGAAGGACAGACCGTACCAAGGTACTTC.

This rearrangement joins TRBV9 to TRBJ2-7; D may be TRBD1 (5 bases). This CDR3 is built from 14 residues. Trimming stripped 0 bases from V and 2 bases from J, with 9 bases between. The germline V gene has CDR1 SGDLS and CDR2 YYNGEE. In DNA, the CDR3 is TGTGCCAGCAGCGTAGAGGGGCTACCCTACGAGCAGTACTTC. It translates to CASSVEGLPYEQYF. The entire variable domain, with the rest obtained from reference TRBV9 and TRBJ2-7, is as follows: DSGVTQTPKHLITATGQRVTLRCSPRSGDLSVYWYQQSLDQGLQFLIQYYNGEERAKGNILERFSAQQFPDLHSELNLSSLELGDSALYFCASSVEGLPYEQYFGPGTRLTVT.

The chain joins TRBV2 to TRBJ1-5, with a tentative D call TRBD1 (5 bases). CDR1 and CDR2 from the germline V gene are SNHLY and FYNNEI. This CDR3 is built from 13 residues. The V end lost 7 bases, the J end lost 1 base, and 8 bases lay between the germline ends. The CDR3 coding sequence is TGTGCCAGCATGAGGGGAAGCAATCAGCCCCAGCATTTT. Translation gives CASMRGSNQPQHF.

This clone occurred once. This chain connects TRBV2 to TRBJ2-5; D unclear. The CDR3 runs 12 residues. Germline assignment: CDR1 SNHLY and CDR2 FYNNEI. Trimming took 3 bases from V and 6 from J, leaving 8 bases between them. In DNA form, the CDR3 reads TGTGCCAGCAGTGATTTGATTAAGACCCAGTACTTC. Its protein product is CASSDLIKTQYF. The full variable domain, its missing parts supplied by reference TRBV2 and TRBJ2-5, is EPEVTQTPSHQVTQMGQEVILRCVPISNHLYFYWYRQILGQKVEFLVSFYNNEISEKSEIFDDQFSVERPDGSNFTLKIRSTKLEDSAMYFCASSDLIKTQYFGPGTRLLVL.

This clone has only one observation. The CDR3 loop reads CATSRTGTSGIGEQFF. The CDR3 nucleotides are TGTGCCACCAGCAGAACCGGGACTAGCGGAATAGGCGAGCAGTTCTTC. The chain recombines TRBV15 with TRBJ2-1, with TRBD2 matching over 11 bases. Germline V gene lookup returns CDR1 LNHNV and CDR2 YYDKDF (reference sequence). J gave up 10 bases and V 2 bases, and 10 bases lay outside the gene matches. This CDR3 is 16 amino acids long.

CDR3 nucleotide sequence: TGTGCCAGCAGTTCGACCCTCAGGGGTGGGGAGCAGTACTTC. It translates to CASSSTLRGGEQYF. V is TRBV6-5 and J is TRBJ2-7; D is perhaps TRBD1 (6 bases). V was shortened by 4 bases and J by 7 bases, with 17 bases between the two germline ends. The length of the CDR3 is 14 residues. The germline CDR1 and CDR2 sequences are MNHEY and SVGAGI.

V gene TRBV6-1 combines with J gene TRBJ1-6, with D maybe TRBD1 (5 bases). Looked up from germline, CDR1 is MNHNS and CDR2 is SASEGT. The CDR3 sequence is 17 residues long. Trimming took 2 bases from V and 0 from J, leaving 11 bases between them. CDR3 residues: CASSESVGGSYNSPLHF. CDR3 nucleotide sequence: TGTGCCAGCAGTGAATCTGTGGGGGGCTCCTATAATTCACCCCTCCACTTT.

CDR3 DNA sequence: TGTGCCAGCAGCTATGGACTAGCGGGCCACAATGAGCAGTTCTTC. It specifies CASSYGLAGHNEQFF. The chain uses TRBV9 and TRBJ2-1; TRBD2 agrees at 11 bases. The J segment lost 5 bases and the V segment lost 4 bases, leaving 5 bases of the junction unmatched. The length of the CDR3 is 15 residues. CDR1 and CDR2 from the germline V gene are SGDLS and YYNGEE.

This clone was picked up a small number of times. The same CDR3 is also encoded by other DNA sequences in this sample. The genes are TRBV10-3 and TRBJ1-1; tentative D call: TRBD1 (6 bases). The CDR3 contains 14 residues. Trimming pared 0 bases from V and 5 bases from J, leaving 10 bases between. Germline loops: CDR1 ENHRY, CDR2 SYGVKD. The CDR3 is CAISESPGETEAFF. The CDR3 nucleotides are TGTGCCATCAGTGAGTCGCCAGGGGAGACTGAAGCTTTCTTT.

The V gene is TRBV5-1, the J gene TRBJ2-3, with 10 bases fitting TRBD2. CDR1 is SGHRS, CDR2 YFSETQ, per germline. The CDR3 is made up of 18 amino acids. Trimming at V came to 4 bases and at J to 0 bases, leaving 11 bases not matched to a gene. The CDR3 sequence is CASSTYPTSGLSTDTQYF. DNA for the CDR3: TGCGCCAGCAGCACTTACCCGACTAGCGGGCTTAGCACAGATACGCAGTATTTT.